What follows are 16 T cell receptor beta chains derived from one specimen sequenced in a study of spatial heterogeneity in lung cancer. Overall study findings and caveats: Mutation tallies in tumors tracked expanded intratumoral alpha and beta TCR counts.

TCRdb re-derived calls from the 5' RACE reads in MiXCR, one entry per CDR3 protein. In the table there are around 100,000 distinct CDR3 sequences, roughly 4.5% of which are singletons. These receptors' targets are unknown. Time point meaning: sample taken at primary tumor resection. The input for sequencing was lung tumor tissue, taken at surgery. These receptors all come from a male donor with early-stage non-small cell lung cancer.

Ten or more counts support this clonotype. The chain joins TRBV5-1 to TRBJ2-7; possible D gene TRBD1, 6 bases. CDR1 and CDR2 (germline): SGHRS, YFSETQ. Trimming pared 1 base from V and 6 bases from J, leaving 8 bases between. The CDR3 consists of 12 residues. Here the CDR3 reads CASSLSRGEQYF. Written as DNA, the CDR3 is TGCGCCAGCAGCTTGTCCAGGGGCGAGCAGTACTTC.

This clonotype has a count of ten or more. This chain uses TRBV3-1 with TRBJ2-7, with TRBD1 as a possible D gene (6 bases). V lost 4 bases and J 1 base, leaving 8 bases between the germline ends. CDR1 is LGHDT and CDR2 is YNNKEL in the germline V gene (reference sequence). The CDR3 consists of 13 residues. In DNA, the CDR3 is TGTGCCAGCAGCCGGGGGCCTTCCTACGAGCAGTACTTC. Translating it yields CASSRGPSYEQYF.

The chain is built from TRBV29-1 and TRBJ2-2, with D maybe TRBD2 (6 bases). The ends were cut back, 6 bases at V and 6 bases at J, with 14 bases in the middle. Germline CDR1 is SQVTM and CDR2 is ANQGSEA. The CDR3 spans 13 residues. The CDR3 nucleotides are TGCAGCGTGGATGGGACTTCGGCCGGGGAGCTGTTTTTT. Protein product: CSVDGTSAGELFF.

This clonotype turned up a few times. This chain links TRBV5-1 with TRBJ1-2; unclear D gene. The CDR3 spans 12 residues. From germline, CDR1 is SGHRS and CDR2 YFSETQ. V lost 4 bases and J lost 3, with 7 bases in between. This chain's CDR3 is CASSEGHYGYTF. DNA for the CDR3: TGCGCCAGCAGCGAAGGCCACTATGGCTACACCTTC.

The J gene is TRBJ2-5, the V gene TRBV9, with 7 bases aligning to TRBD2. V shed 3 bases, J shed 5 bases, and the junction held 13 bases outside the gene matches. The CDR3 loop spans 16 amino acids. CDR1 SGDLS and CDR2 YYNGEE come from the germline V gene. CDR3 nucleotide sequence: TGTGCCAGCAGCGCTGGTAGCGGGCGAGGGTCGGAGACCCAGTACTTC. It is translated as CASSAGSGRGSETQYF.

V usage is TRBV30 and J usage is TRBJ1-1; tentative D call: TRBD1 (5 bases). The V gene lost 0 bases and the J gene lost 4 bases, with 9 bases spanning the gap. The CDR3 spans 13 residues. The V gene's germline CDR1 is GTSNPN and CDR2 SVGIG (reference sequence). CDR3 in amino acids: CAWSVRGTTEAFF. In DNA, the CDR3 is TGTGCCTGGAGTGTACGAGGGACCACTGAAGCTTTCTTT. Supplemented by reference TRBV30 and TRBJ1-1, the full variable domain reads SQTIHQWPATLVQPVGSPLSLECTVEGTSNPNLYWYRQAAGRGLQLLFYSVGIGQISSEVPQNLSASRPQDRQFILSSKKLLLSDSGFYLCAWSVRGTTEAFFGQGTRLTVV.

This clonotype showed up just a few times. J is TRBJ2-1 and V is TRBV27; TRBD1 or TRBD2 may be the D gene (5 bases each). Germline V gene data show CDR1 as MNHEY and CDR2 as SMNVEV (reference sequence). V lost 3 bases and J 4 bases, leaving 13 bases between the germline ends. The CDR3 consists of 15 residues. The DNA for the CDR3 is TGTGCCAGCAGTTTGGGGGTCGCCTTGTACAATGAGCAGTTCTTC. As protein: CASSLGVALYNEQFF.

This clonotype was found many times. The chain uses TRBV20-1 and TRBJ1-5; D perhaps matches TRBD1 (5 bases). V was shortened by 2 bases and J by 9 bases, with 11 bases between the two germline ends. Germline CDR1 DFQATT, CDR2 SNEGSKA (reference sequence). The CDR3 consists of 12 residues. CDR3 in DNA: TGCAGTGCTAGACGCGGGGCAGGGCCCCAGCATTTT. This sequence encodes CSARRGAGPQHF.

This clonotype has a handful of counts. This rearrangement joins TRBV2 to TRBJ2-5; 8 bases line up with TRBD1. V gave up 8 bases and J gave up 3 bases; unmatched junction bases: 5. This CDR3 region has 13 residues. CDR1 is SNHLY, CDR2 FYNNEI, per germline. CDR3 sequence (DNA): TGTGCCAGCTTAGGACAGGGCAAAGAGACCCAGTACTTC. Translated, it gives CASLGQGKETQYF.

The chain combines TRBV7-9 with TRBJ1-4; D is unresolved. Germline values: CDR1 SEHNR, CDR2 FQNEAQ (reference sequence). CDR3 length equals 17 residues. The V end was cut by 5 bases, the J end by 4 bases, with 20 bases between. CDR3 in amino acids: CASSPWNLGQVNEKLFF. The CDR3 bases are TGTGCCAGCAGCCCGTGGAATTTAGGGCAAGTTAATGAAAAACTGTTTTTT.

This clonotype showed up just a few times. The rearrangement links TRBV5-5 to TRBJ2-4, with 7 nucleotides matching TRBD1. The J segment lost 5 bases and the V segment lost 4 bases, leaving 9 bases of the junction unmatched. The CDR3 consists of 15 residues. CDR1 and CDR2 (germline): SGHKS, YYEKEE (reference sequence). CDR3: CASSILGTVENIQYF. The CDR3 nucleotides read TGTGCCAGCAGCATTTTAGGGACAGTCGAAAACATTCAGTACTTC. Together with reference TRBV5-5 and TRBJ2-4, the CDR3 gives the full variable domain: DAGVTQSPTHLIKTRGQQVTLRCSPISGHKSVSWYQQVLGQGPQFIFQYYEKEERGRGNFPDRFSARQFPNYSSELNVNALLLGDSALYLCASSILGTVENIQYFGAGTRLSVL.

The chain combines TRBV7-9 with TRBJ2-5; 9 bases align to TRBD2. This CDR3 has 13 residues. After removal of 5 bases from V and 5 bases from J, the junction contained 3 bases not matched to a gene. Germline-derived CDR1 and CDR2 are SEHNR and FQNEAQ (reference sequence). CDR3 DNA sequence: TGTGCCAGCAGCCGGCTAGCGGGGGAGACCCAGTACTTC. Encoded protein: CASSRLAGETQYF. Using reference TRBV7-9 and TRBJ2-5 for the parts outside the CDR3, the full variable domain is DTGVSQNPRHKITKRGQNVTFRCDPISEHNRLYWYRQTLGQGPEFLTYFQNEAQLEKSRLLSDRFSAERPKGSFSTLEIQRTEQGDSAMYLCASSRLAGETQYFGPGTRLLVL.

This clonotype appeared many times. The V gene is TRBV20-1, the J gene TRBJ2-3; 12 bases are shared with TRBD2. The CDR3 has 16 residues. Germline trimming cut 0 bases from V and 5 bases from J; bases unmatched to any gene: 6. Germline CDR1 DFQATT, CDR2 SNEGSKA (reference sequence). Here the CDR3 reads CSARDRLAGVVDTQYF. For the CDR3, the DNA is TGCAGTGCTAGAGATCGACTAGCGGGAGTAGTAGATACGCAGTATTTT.

The sample holds many counts of this clonotype. This rearrangement joins TRBV3-1 to TRBJ2-2, with 7 nucleotides matching TRBD2. CDR3 size: 16 residues. Per germline, CDR1 LGHDT and CDR2 YNNKEL (reference sequence). V shed 5 bases, J shed 4 bases, and the junction held 10 bases outside the gene matches. CDR3 region: CASSWRERRSTGELFF. CDR3 sequence (DNA): TGTGCCAGCAGCTGGCGGGAGCGGCGTAGCACCGGGGAGCTGTTTTTT.

This clonotype was seen a few times. V usage is TRBV3-1 and J usage is TRBJ1-5; no reliable D call. Germline assignment: CDR1 LGHDT and CDR2 YNNKEL (reference sequence). The CDR3 has 13 residues. Trimming pared 3 bases from V and 7 bases from J, leaving 10 bases between. In nucleotides, the CDR3 is TGTGCCAGCAGCCATCGAGAAGGGCAGCCCCAGCATTTT. This gives the protein CASSHREGQPQHF.

This clonotype appeared many times. The chain has TRBV2 and TRBJ1-1, with 8 bases fitting TRBD1. Unmatched junction bases numbered 4, after V lost 6 bases and J lost 1 base. Germline V lookup: CDR1 SNHLY, CDR2 FYNNEI. CDR3 size: 14 residues. CDR3: CASRAGQGNTEAFF. CDR3 nucleotide sequence: TGTGCCAGCAGGGCTGGACAGGGGAACACTGAAGCTTTCTTT.